This T cell receptor (beta chain) was observed in a study of cytomegalovirus exposure and HLA in healthy donors. 13 Jbeta primers and 60 Vbeta primers were used for the PCR. The protocol was immunoSEQ multiplex PCR, while the TCRdb copy is restricted to in-frame clones and leaves out a portion. Here the sample spans 150,000 to 180,000 clones, about 76% being singletons. Looked up from germline, CDR1 is MNHEY and CDR2 is SVGAGI. V lost 5 bases to trimming and J lost 1 base; unmatched junction nucleotides: 4. This CDR3 comprises 14 residues. The TCR sequence derives from a man aged 25-45 years in good health and CMV-seropositive. The material sequenced was PBMCs. The J gene is TRBJ2-7, the V gene TRBV6-5; 8 nucleotides match TRBD1. This CDR3 reads CASSKTGASYEQYF. The CDR3 nucleotides are TGTGCCAGCAGTAAGACAGGGGCGTCCTACGAGCAGTACTTC.